The present entry profiles one T cell receptor beta chain with its context. Sequencing was performed with immunoSEQ multiplex PCR; in TCRdb, only in-frame clones are kept and a portion is missing. The data show about a million clones, roughly 75% seen once. The CDR3 has 15 amino acids. Losses at the gene ends were 6 bases for V and 4 bases for J; bases not matched to a gene: 12. Per germline, CDR1 MNHNS and CDR2 SASEGT. This sample was included in a study of shared clonotypes between healthy human individuals. The wider study: The study drew on two women and three men aged 18 to 49 as donors. Each donor had three CD4 naive, three CD4 memory, two CD8 naive and one CD8 memory plate.

The clonotype originates from a man aged 18-30 years in good health. This chain uses TRBV6-1 with TRBJ2-7; 7 bases match TRBD2. Sequenced input: memory CD4+ T cells sorted from blood. Subset described: CD45RA-negative fraction. The CDR3 sequence: CASRATSGGGYEQYF. As DNA, the CDR3 is TGTGCCAGCAGGGCGACTTCTGGCGGGGGTTACGAGCAGTACTTC.